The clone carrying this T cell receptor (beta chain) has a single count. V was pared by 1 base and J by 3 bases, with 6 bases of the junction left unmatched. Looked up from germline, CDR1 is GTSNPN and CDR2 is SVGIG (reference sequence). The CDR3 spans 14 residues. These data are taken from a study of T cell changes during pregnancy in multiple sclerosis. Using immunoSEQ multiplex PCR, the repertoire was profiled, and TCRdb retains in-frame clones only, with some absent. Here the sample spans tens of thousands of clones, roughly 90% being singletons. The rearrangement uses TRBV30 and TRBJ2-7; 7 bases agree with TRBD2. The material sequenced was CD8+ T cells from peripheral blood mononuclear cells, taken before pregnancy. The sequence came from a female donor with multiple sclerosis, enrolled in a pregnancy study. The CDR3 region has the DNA TGTGCCTGGAGTGCGGTGGGGGGGGTCTACGAGCAGTACTTC. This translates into CAWSAVGGVYEQYF.